These 26 T cell receptor beta chains share one sample of origin, sequenced in a study of T cells in Graves' hyperthyroidism and ophthalmopathy. Using RNA transcripts as the source, TCR beta CDR3 regions were amplified. The HTBI set primed first-round TCR CDR3 RT-PCR. TCRdb itself ran the multiplex PCR reads through MiXCR, one entry per CDR3 protein. The data show fewer than 350,000 distinct CDR3 sequences, with 15% to 20% seen just once and around 16% held by the top ten. The specimen was blood. The receptors derive from a woman aged 40 to 55 with Graves' ophthalmopathy.

The sample holds many counts of this clonotype. This chain links TRBV6-2 or TRBV6-3 with TRBJ2-7; 9 nucleotides agree with TRBD2. CDR1 is MNHEY, CDR2 SVGEGT, per germline. Trimming cost V 2 bases and J 0 bases; bases outside gene matches: 17. The CDR3 has 20 residues. CDR3 loop: CASSYALQGSSGMGSYEQYF. DNA of the CDR3: TGTGCCAGCAGTTACGCTCTACAGGGATCTAGCGGGATGGGCTCCTACGAGCAGTACTTC.

This clonotype was detected many times. The chain joins TRBV6-2 or TRBV6-3 to TRBJ1-1, with TRBD1 as a possible D gene (5 bases). This CDR3 has 13 residues. V was clipped by 5 bases and J by 4 bases, with 11 bases between them. The germline gives CDR1 MNHEY, CDR2 SVGEGT. The CDR3 coding sequence is TGTGCCAGCAGTAAGACAGAGAGCACTGAAGCTTTCTTT. This encodes CASSKTESTEAFF.

CDR3 nucleotide sequence: TGTGCCAGCACGCGGGACAGGGGAGGCCTAAGCAATCAGCCCCAGCATTTT. Protein sequence: CASTRDRGGLSNQPQHF. The chain combines TRBV28 with TRBJ1-5, with 10 bases identical to TRBD1. This CDR3 is 17 amino acids long. Germline V gene lookup returns CDR1 MDHEN and CDR2 SYDVKM. Germline trimming cut 7 bases from V and 1 base from J; bases unmatched to any gene: 10.

Regarding this clonotype: Given the absence of the conserved phenylalanine or tryptophan at the CDR3 end, a read error is likely. The genes are TRBV6-2 or TRBV6-3 and TRBJ2-2; TRBD2 agrees at 13 bases. The germline CDR1 and CDR2 sequences are MNHEY and SVGEGT. V lost 2 bases, J lost 2 bases, and 11 bases stayed unmatched. CDR3 length: 20 amino acids. CDR3 amino acids: CASSYATSGRQRGNTGELFI. The CDR3 nucleotides are TGTGCCAGCAGTTACGCGACTAGCGGGAGGCAGAGGGGCAACACCGGGGAGCTGTTTATT.

This clonotype was recorded at least ten times. V usage is TRBV10-1 and J usage is TRBJ2-7; D may correspond to TRBD1 or TRBD2 (5 bases each). Germline V gene data show CDR1 as WNHNN and CDR2 as SYGVQD (reference sequence). The CDR3 is 14 amino acids. With 4 bases removed from V and 3 bases from J, the gap between germline ends came to 13 bases. The CDR3, as DNA: TGCGCCAGCAGTGGAGCCGGGACGGGCTACGAGCAGTACTTC. Amino acids: CASSGAGTGYEQYF.

This chain links TRBV27 with TRBJ2-7; 10 bases fit TRBD2. This CDR3 is built from 15 residues. Per germline, CDR1 MNHEY and CDR2 SMNVEV (reference sequence). The trim removed 1 base at V and 6 bases at J, leaving 6 bases unmatched. The CDR3: CASSLFASGSSEQYF. The CDR3 DNA reads TGTGCCAGCAGTTTATTTGCTAGCGGGAGCTCCGAGCAGTACTTC.

This clonotype was counted at least ten times. V usage is TRBV4-1 and J usage is TRBJ1-1; TRBD1 might be the D (6 bases). The CDR3 consists of 17 residues. Germline V gene data show CDR1 as MGHRA and CDR2 as YSYEKL. The germline V and J ends were trimmed by 1 base and 0 bases, with 15 bases remaining between them. CDR3 in DNA: TGCGCCAGCAGCCAAGTTAGGGCAGGGGAGGTGAACACTGAAGCTTTCTTT. This gives the protein CASSQVRAGEVNTEAFF.

The chain combines TRBV7-2 with TRBJ1-1; D is unclear. V lost 0 bases and J 4 bases, leaving 15 bases between the germline ends. In germline, CDR1 is SGHTA, CDR2 FQGNSA. The CDR3 runs to 16 residues. The DNA of the CDR3 is TGTGCCAGCAGCTTAGCGGGCCTGGAATGGGGCACTGAAGCTTTCTTT. This gives the protein CASSLAGLEWGTEAFF.

This clonotype was seen at least ten times. This sequence joins TRBV3-1 and TRBJ1-1; D is ambiguous. The V gene's germline CDR1 is LGHDT and CDR2 YNNKEL (reference sequence). The CDR3 is made up of 13 amino acids. V shed 4 bases and J shed 6 bases, with 12 bases lying between them. The CDR3 DNA sequence: TGTGCCAGCAGCCCCCCCGATGGGCCTGAAGCTTTCTTT. Amino acid sequence: CASSPPDGPEAFF.

This clonotype was detected ten times or more. V gene TRBV6-1 combines with J gene TRBJ2-7, with 9 bases that match TRBD2. The germline gives CDR1 MNHNS, CDR2 SASEGT. This CDR3 spans 15 amino acids. V lost 2 bases and J lost 3; bases outside the gene matches: 5. CDR3 sequence: CASSEQAGGSYEQYF. CDR3 sequence (DNA): TGTGCCAGCAGTGAACAAGCGGGAGGAAGCTACGAGCAGTACTTC.

This clonotype was observed at least ten times. The chain couples TRBV12-5 to TRBJ1-3; 7 bases align to TRBD1. The CDR3 runs to 15 residues. V was pared by 6 bases and J by 4 bases, with 9 bases of the junction left unmatched. From germline, CDR1 is LGHNT and CDR2 FRNRAP. CDR3: CASGNTGASGNTIYF. In DNA, the CDR3 is TGTGCTAGTGGGAACACAGGGGCGTCGGGAAACACCATATATTTT.

This clonotype has ten or more counts. The chain employs TRBV28 and TRBJ2-7; 10 nucleotides match TRBD2. The CDR3 runs 16 residues. Trimming removed 2 bases from V and 5 bases from J; junction bases left unmatched: 9. Germline assignment: CDR1 MDHEN and CDR2 SYDVKM. CDR3 coding DNA: TGTGCCAGCAGTTTAGGGCTAGCGGGAGTCTCGGACGAGCAGTACTTC. As protein: CASSLGLAGVSDEQYF.

This clonotype was detected many times. The CDR3 DNA follows: TGCAGTGCTGTAGCGGCGGGGGTATACGAGCAGTACTTC. It codes for CSAVAAGVYEQYF. The chain has TRBV20-1 and TRBJ2-7; 7 bases fit TRBD2. CDR1 is DFQATT and CDR2 is SNEGSKA in the germline V gene (reference sequence). This CDR3 spans 13 amino acids. With 5 bases clipped from V and 4 bases from J, the junction kept 8 bases outside the gene matches.

This clonotype was detected many times. This chain links TRBV6-5 with TRBJ1-2; D not resolved. This CDR3 contains 14 residues. Between the trimmed V and J ends, which lost 5 bases and 2 bases, there was a span of 12 bases. Germline CDR1 reads MNHEY; CDR2 reads SVGAGI. The DNA for the CDR3 is TGTGCCAGCAGTACCGCAGAAAACAACTATGGCTACACCTTC. This encodes CASSTAENNYGYTF.

This clonotype has at least ten counts. This chain connects TRBV20-1 to TRBJ1-6; 7 nucleotides match TRBD1. Per the germline V gene, CDR1 is DFQATT and CDR2 is SNEGSKA (reference sequence). Trimming took 5 bases from V and 5 from J; bases not matched to a gene: 6. The CDR3 has 14 residues. In DNA, the CDR3 is TGCAGTGCTTACCTCACAGGGGATAATTCACCCCTCCACTTT. Protein: CSAYLTGDNSPLHF.

This clonotype was seen many times. The V call is TRBV15, the J call TRBJ2-7, with TRBD2 matching over 14 bases. Germline-derived CDR1 and CDR2 are LNHNV and YYDKDF (reference sequence). Trimming took 5 bases from V and 6 from J; bases not matched to a gene: 6. The CDR3 contains 15 residues. This CDR3 reads CATSARTSGRFEQYF. The CDR3 DNA is TGTGCCACCAGCGCTAGGACTAGCGGGAGGTTCGAGCAGTACTTC. Together with reference TRBV15 and TRBJ2-7, the CDR3 gives the full variable domain: DAMVIQNPRYQVTQFGKPVTLSCSQTLNHNVMYWYQQKSSQAPKLLFHYYDKDFNNEADTPDNFQSRRPNTSFCFLDIRSPGLGDTAMYLCATSARTSGRFEQYFGPGTRLTVT.

This clonotype has more than one count but fewer than ten. The CDR3 here is CASSPRWPRLQETQYF. In DNA form, the CDR3 reads TGTGCCAGCAGCCCGAGGTGGCCGCGACTCCAAGAGACCCAGTACTTC. The chain links TRBV7-9 to TRBJ2-5; D gene uncertain. V was pared by 5 bases and J by 1 base, with 17 bases between. This CDR3 region has 16 residues. Germline values: CDR1 SEHNR, CDR2 FQNEAQ (reference sequence).

With respect to this clonotype: Germline and junction disagree at one end, which may indicate a read error. The chain is built from TRBV6-1 and TRBJ1-1; D unresolved. The CDR3 is made up of 11 amino acids. CDR1 is MNHNS, CDR2 SASEGT, per germline. The CDR3 sequence is CAISDRIEACF. The CDR3 DNA follows: TGTGCCATCAGTGACCGAATTGAAGCTTGCTTT.

This clonotype was detected many times. CDR3 nucleotides: TGTGCCAGCAGTTTCTTCCCAGGTGGGAATCAGCCCCAGCATTTT. Its protein product is CASSFFPGGNQPQHF. The chain is built from TRBV12-3 or TRBV12-4 and TRBJ1-5, with D hard to call. Between the trimmed V and J ends, which lost 3 bases and 4 bases, there was a span of 13 bases. The CDR3 consists of 15 residues.

This clonotype came up many times. The chain employs TRBV5-1 and TRBJ2-7, with D perhaps matching TRBD2 (5 bases). This CDR3 contains 14 residues. Per the germline V gene, CDR1 is SGHRS and CDR2 is YFSETQ. Trimming cost V 4 bases and J 4 bases, with 15 bases left between them. In DNA, the CDR3 is TGCGCCAGCAGCCCACGGAGGTCGGGGTACGAGCAGTACTTC. Protein: CASSPRRSGYEQYF.

This clonotype appeared many times. The chain joins TRBV28 to TRBJ1-2, with D possibly matching TRBD1 (6 bases). Trimming left V 6 bases short and J 0 bases short, with 11 bases between. The CDR3 sequence is 14 residues long. Germline V gene data show CDR1 as MDHEN and CDR2 as SYDVKM. The CDR3 DNA sequence: TGTGCCAGCAGCCCGGACAGCCCTAACTATGGCTACACCTTC. It translates to CASSPDSPNYGYTF.

The rearrangement uses TRBV28 and TRBJ2-7; D is ambiguous. CDR1 is MDHEN and CDR2 is SYDVKM in the germline V gene. The CDR3 runs 14 residues. Trimming cost V 6 bases and J 0 bases, with 12 bases left between them. CDR3 in amino acids: CASSPTEISYEQYF. CDR3 sequence (DNA): TGTGCCAGCAGCCCGACTGAAATCTCCTACGAGCAGTACTTC.

This clonotype was counted ten times or more. The chain has TRBV6-1 and TRBJ1-5; D call uncertain. Germline CDR1 MNHNS, CDR2 SASEGT. The CDR3 length is 13 residues. Trimming cost V 3 bases and J 11 bases, with 14 bases left between them. CDR3 region: CASSDDFSGTQHF. CDR3 DNA: TGTGCCAGCAGTGATGATTTTAGCGGGACCCAGCATTTT.

This clonotype came up once. V is TRBV10-3 and J is TRBJ1-2, with TRBD1 matching over 8 bases. Unmatched junction bases numbered 11, after V lost 8 bases and J lost 6 bases. The CDR3 has 14 amino acids. Per the germline V gene, CDR1 is ENHRY and CDR2 is SYGVKD. The CDR3 protein is CAISGQALGHGYTF. CDR3 DNA sequence: TGTGCCATCTCGGGACAGGCCCTTGGGCATGGCTACACCTTC.

V and J are TRBV6-1 and TRBJ1-3; D not certain. This CDR3 spans 16 amino acids. With 2 bases removed from V and 0 bases from J, the gap between germline ends came to 11 bases. Germline CDR1 is MNHNS and CDR2 is SASEGT. CDR3 in amino acids: CASSERVSLSGNTIYF. In nucleotides, the CDR3 is TGTGCCAGCAGTGAAAGGGTCTCGCTCTCTGGAAACACCATATATTTT.

This clonotype appeared many times. This sequence joins TRBV6-2 or TRBV6-3 and TRBJ2-7; D gene unclear. The CDR3 totals 14 residues. The germline V gene has CDR1 MNHEY and CDR2 SVGEGT. Between the trimmed V and J ends, which lost 0 bases and 5 bases, there was a span of 11 bases. The CDR3 sequence: CASSYSAGGDEQYF. The CDR3 nucleotides read TGTGCCAGCAGTTACTCGGCAGGTGGGGACGAGCAGTACTTC.